The subject of this entry is one T cell receptor beta chain. The sample comes from a study of blood T cell repertoires in COVID-19. This table comes from immunoSEQ multiplex PCR, and its TCRdb copy is limited to in-frame clones, with some not included. The sample lists about 200,000 clones; around 83% were seen once. This receptor was taken from a human donor in a cohort sampled during active COVID-19. Specimen: peripheral blood.

CDR3 loop: CASSPGTSGRRDTQYF. Written as DNA, the CDR3 is TGTGCCAGCAGCCCTGGGACTAGCGGTAGGCGAGATACGCAGTATTTT. The chain joins TRBV7-2 to TRBJ2-3, with 11 bases lining up with TRBD2. Per the germline V gene, CDR1 is SGHTA and CDR2 is FQGNSA. Trimming at V came to 5 bases and at J to 5 bases, leaving 9 bases not matched to a gene. The CDR3 contains 16 residues.